The present T cell receptor beta chain was sequenced within a study of Graves' ophthalmopathy and Graves' hyperthyroidism. Study-wide points: Most thyroid clonotypes expanded beyond 0.001 frequency were also found in blood.

Hyperthyroidism was new, under 2 months, in patients aged 18 to 65. The CDR3 is 14 amino acids. In germline, CDR1 is SNHLY, CDR2 FYNNEI. The authors amplified TCR beta CDR3 regions from RNA transcripts. The workflow started with a first-round RT-PCR run with HTBI primers and then moved on to a second-round multiplex PCR. TCRdb re-analysed the multiplex PCR reads in MiXCR, keeping a single row per CDR3 protein. The sample includes over a million distinct CDR3 sequences, 35% to 40% of them seen just once. Comment on this clonotype: What it binds is not known. An end of the junction differs from the germline gene, which may be a read error.

The sequence derives from an adult man with Graves' hyperthyroidism. Material for sequencing was peripheral blood or thyroid tissue (not recorded which). The chain is built from TRBV2 and TRBJ2-7; TRBD1 aligns across 7 bases. CDR3 in amino acids: CASIEVTGPVEQHF. The CDR3 region has the DNA TGTGCCAGCATAGAGGTGACAGGGCCGGTCGAGCAGCACTTC.